One and the same sample provided the 8 T cell receptor beta chains below, sequenced in a study of blood T cell repertoires in COVID-19. Repertoires were generated with immunoSEQ multiplex PCR, while TCRdb's copy carries only in-frame clones and drops some. The repertoire holds roughly 430,000 clones, with approximately 90% as singletons. Sequenced material: PBMCs or T cells enriched from blood (not recorded which). The receptor source for this set is a woman under 30 who had been exposed to COVID-19.

V and J are TRBV6-4 and TRBJ1-2, with 7 bases that match TRBD1. This CDR3 is built from 13 residues. V lost 3 bases, J lost 6 bases, and 4 bases stayed unmatched. CDR1 MRHNA and CDR2 SNTAGT come from the germline V gene. CDR3 region: CASSDRDSNGYTF. CDR3 in DNA: TGTGCCAGCAGTGATAGGGACAGTAATGGCTACACCTTC.

The chain links TRBV19 to TRBJ1-3; no clear D. V lost 4 bases, J lost 0 bases, and 10 bases lay in between. The length of the CDR3 is 15 residues. CDR1 and CDR2 (germline): LNHDA, SQIVND (reference sequence). The CDR3 loop reads CASSNQAFSGNTIYF. The CDR3 nucleotides are TGTGCCAGTAGTAATCAGGCCTTCTCTGGAAACACCATATATTTT.

The chain employs TRBV6-2 or TRBV6-3 and TRBJ2-7; TRBD1 might be the D (6 bases). V lost 0 bases, J lost 1 base, and 10 bases lay in between. CDR1 and CDR2 from the germline V gene are MNHEY and SVGEGT. The CDR3 spans 15 residues. The CDR3 sequence: CASSYSGTRSYEQYF. The CDR3 DNA reads TGTGCCAGCAGTTACTCCGGGACAAGGTCCTACGAGCAGTACTTC.

The V call is TRBV18, the J call TRBJ1-2; D is possibly TRBD1 (6 bases). The CDR3 sequence is 14 residues long. The V and J ends lost 5 bases and 3 bases respectively, with 13 bases between them. The V gene's germline CDR1 is KGHSH and CDR2 LQKENI. Here the CDR3 DNA reads TGTGCCAGCTCATCGACAGGTTCTGACTATGGCTACACCTTC. As protein: CASSSTGSDYGYTF.

This clone occurred a few times. This chain joins TRBV27 and TRBJ1-5, with D maybe TRBD1 (5 bases). CDR3 length: 14 amino acids. The germline V gene encodes CDR1 MNHEY and CDR2 SMNVEV (reference sequence). V was trimmed by 5 bases and J by 5 bases, leaving 13 bases between them. The CDR3 loop is CASSPGAGHQPQHF. For the CDR3, the DNA is TGTGCCAGCAGTCCCGGCGCAGGGCATCAGCCCCAGCATTTT.

The rearrangement links TRBV12-3 or TRBV12-4 to TRBJ2-7, with TRBD2 matching 7 bases. With V trimmed by 6 bases and J by 3 bases, 5 bases remained unmatched. The CDR3 runs to 13 residues. The CDR3 bases are TGTGCCAGCAGCCTAGCGGAGATCTACGAGCAGTACTTC. Amino acids: CASSLAEIYEQYF.

The rearrangement joins TRBV11-2 to TRBJ2-1, with 7 positions matching TRBD1. The germline V gene has CDR1 SGHAT and CDR2 FQNNGV. The CDR3 extends over 16 amino acids. V shed 5 bases, J shed 0 bases, and the junction held 7 bases outside the gene matches. The CDR3 sequence is CASSLTTGSSYNEQFF. The CDR3 coding sequence is TGTGCCAGCAGCCTCACGACAGGGAGCTCCTACAATGAGCAGTTCTTC.

The rearrangement links TRBV3-1 (or the pseudogene TRBV3-2) to TRBJ1-5; 7 nucleotides agree with TRBD1. With 4 bases clipped from V and 3 bases from J, the junction kept 3 bases outside the gene matches. CDR1 and CDR2 from the germline V gene are LGHDT and YNNKEL (reference sequence). The CDR3 runs to 14 residues. This chain's CDR3 is CASSPTGDNQPQHF. The CDR3 bases are TGTGCCAGCAGCCCCACAGGGGACAATCAGCCCCAGCATTTT.